The 10 T cell receptor beta chains in this list originate from one sample, sequenced in a study of Graves' ophthalmopathy and Graves' hyperthyroidism (dated by TCRdb to the late 2010s). TCRdb records Illumina HiSeq 2000 as the sequencer. For repertoire sequencing, the TCR beta CDR3 regions were amplified from RNA transcripts. HTBI primers and the Qiagen OneStep RT-PCR kit were used in a first-round RT-PCR, which was followed by a second-round multiplex PCR, size selection and purification. The public reads were quality trimmed at Q25 with fastp and then assembled into clones with MiXCR by TCRdb, keeping productive beta chains. Duplicate CDR3 protein sequences are folded into a single record with the most common DNA and genes. Recorded for this sample are 300,000 to 450,000 distinct CDR3 sequences; 15% to 20% of them occurred a single time. The ten largest clones add up to 2.4% of the sample. Sample: peripheral blood. The receptor set was obtained from an adult woman with stable Graves' hyperthyroidism.

In its sample, this clonotype was seen many times. This rearrangement joins TRBV2 to TRBJ2-5, with TRBD2 identical over 8 bases. The CDR3 covers 14 residues. With 7 bases clipped from V and 5 bases from J, the junction kept 9 bases outside the gene matches. Per germline, CDR1 SNHLY and CDR2 FYNNEI. The CDR3 nucleotides read TGTGCCAGCAAGAGACTCCGGGAGGGGGAGACCCAGTACTTC. Translated, it gives CASKRLREGETQYF.

The V call is TRBV19, the J call TRBJ2-5, with D hard to call. There are 15 residues in the CDR3. Between the trimmed V and J ends, which lost 8 bases and 2 bases, there was a span of 18 bases. Germline values: CDR1 LNHDA, CDR2 SQIVND (reference sequence). CDR3 nucleotides: TGTGCCAGTGGTCCTCGAGAAGACCGACAAGAGACCCAGTACTTC. Translated: CASGPREDRQETQYF.

To note about this clonotype: A read error may produce the germline difference seen at one junction end. The genes are TRBV7-9 and TRBJ2-5, with TRBD2 matching 9 bases. CDR1 and CDR2 from the germline V gene are SEHNR and FQNEAQ (reference sequence). The CDR3 extends over 15 amino acids. The CDR3 region is CASSLFSGSQGTQYF. CDR3 in DNA: TGTGCCAGCAGCTTATTTAGCGGGAGCCAAGGGACCCAGTACTTC.

This clonotype was seen ten or more times. This chain connects TRBV11-2 to TRBJ2-5; the match to TRBD1 covers 8 bases. Germline loops: CDR1 SGHAT, CDR2 FQNNGV. CDR3 size: 15 residues. J was trimmed by 3 bases and V by 4 bases; bases with no gene match: 7. CDR3 protein: CASSSGQAGEETQYF. CDR3 DNA: TGTGCCAGCAGCTCGGGACAGGCGGGTGAAGAGACCCAGTACTTC.

This clonotype showed up many times. Sequence at one end of the junction differs from germline and may be a read error. V usage is TRBV27 and J usage is TRBJ2-3; D ambiguous. CDR3 length: 13 residues. Germline V lookup: CDR1 MNHEY, CDR2 SMNVEV (reference sequence). The CDR3 loop is CPSSLSRPDTQYF. The DNA of the CDR3 is TGTCCCAGCAGTTTATCAAGGCCGGATACGCAGTATTTT.

Ten or more counts support this clonotype. J is TRBJ1-1 and V is TRBV28, with D possibly being TRBD1 (5 bases). With 6 bases removed from V and 0 bases from J, the gap between germline ends came to 17 bases. The CDR3 sequence is 16 residues long. Germline V gene lookup returns CDR1 MDHEN and CDR2 SYDVKM. CDR3 sequence: CASSRAPGRMNTEAFF. The CDR3 DNA reads TGTGCCAGCAGCCGGGCTCCGGGACGGATGAACACTGAAGCTTTCTTT.

This clonotype has a count of ten or more. V gene TRBV19 combines with J gene TRBJ2-3; the D gene could be TRBD1 or TRBD2 (5 bases each). The germline gives CDR1 LNHDA, CDR2 SQIVND (reference sequence). The ends were cut back, 2 bases at V and 4 bases at J, with 10 bases in the middle. There are 14 residues in the CDR3. CDR3 in DNA: TGTGCCAGTAGTATAAGCCGGGGCGCAGATACGCAGTATTTT. Protein: CASSISRGADTQYF.

At least ten counts were recorded for this clonotype. The chain is built from TRBV12-3 or TRBV12-4 and TRBJ2-1, with 9 bases that match TRBD1. Trimming cost V 7 bases and J 7 bases; bases outside gene matches: 5. The CDR3 extends over 13 amino acids. The CDR3 DNA reads TGTGCCAGCACCCGGGGGACAGGGAATGAGCAGTTCTTC. This encodes CASTRGTGNEQFF.

V usage is TRBV6-2 or TRBV6-3 and J usage is TRBJ2-2; TRBD2 matches 10 bases. CDR1 is MNHEY, CDR2 SVGEGT, per germline. This CDR3 region has 18 residues. With 0 bases clipped from V and 2 bases from J, the junction kept 6 bases outside the gene matches. The CDR3 DNA reads as TGTGCCAGCAGTTACTCGCCTAGCGGGGGCCATAACACCGGGGAGCTGTTTTTT. This codes for CASSYSPSGGHNTGELFF.

This clonotype was picked up many times. The chain is built from TRBV10-3 and TRBJ2-7; 10 positions match TRBD1. With 4 bases clipped from V and 3 bases from J, the junction kept 0 bases outside the gene matches. Germline CDR1 reads ENHRY; CDR2 reads SYGVKD. The CDR3 runs to 13 residues. The CDR3 DNA sequence: TGTGCCATCAGTGGGACAGGGGGCTACGAGCAGTACTTC. It codes for CAISGTGGYEQYF.